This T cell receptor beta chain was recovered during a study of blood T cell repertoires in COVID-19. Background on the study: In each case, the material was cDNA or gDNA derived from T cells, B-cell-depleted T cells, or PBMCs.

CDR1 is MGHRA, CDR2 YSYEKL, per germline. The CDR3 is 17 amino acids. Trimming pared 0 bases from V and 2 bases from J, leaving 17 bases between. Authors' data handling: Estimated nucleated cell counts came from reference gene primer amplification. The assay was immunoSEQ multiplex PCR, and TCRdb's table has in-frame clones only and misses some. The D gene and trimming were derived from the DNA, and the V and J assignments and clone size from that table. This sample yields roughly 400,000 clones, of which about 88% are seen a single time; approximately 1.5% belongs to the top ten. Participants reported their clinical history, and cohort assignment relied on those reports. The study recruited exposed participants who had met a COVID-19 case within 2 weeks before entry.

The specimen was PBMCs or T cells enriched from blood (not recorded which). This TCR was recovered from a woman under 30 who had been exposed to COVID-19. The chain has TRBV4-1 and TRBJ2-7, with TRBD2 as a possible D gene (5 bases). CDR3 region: CASSQDPGSTGTYEQYF. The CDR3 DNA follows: TGCGCCAGCAGCCAAGATCCGGGTTCGACCGGGACCTACGAGCAGTACTTC.